The clone carrying this T cell receptor (beta chain) was seen repeatedly, ten times or more. The target antigen is unknown. The read terminates 3 residues before the CDR3 end, so the remaining end is supplied by the germline J gene. The data stem from a study of T cell clonality in common variable immunodeficiency. Findings and caveats of the study: Reportedly, TCR beta sequences from common variable immunodeficiency showed fewer deletions and N-nucleotide insertions.

This CDR3 region has 15 residues. Germline V lookup: CDR1 DFQATT, CDR2 SNEGSKA (reference sequence). The V end lost 4 bases, the J end lost 4 bases, and 19 bases lay between the germline ends. Some clones are missing from TCRdb's copy, which holds only in-frame ones; the method was immunoSEQ multiplex PCR. This sample comprises 40,000 to 60,000 clones, none seen once only. The chain has TRBV20-1 and TRBJ2-5; the D gene is possibly TRBD2 (6 bases). The sequenced sample consisted of peripheral blood mononuclear cells. This TCR came from a person aged 18-70 years in good health. CDR3 bases read: TGCAGTGCTACCTCCGGGACTTCCTTTTCAGAGACC. Translated: CSATSGTSFSET. The complete CDR3 protein is CSATSGTSFSETQYF.